Following are 12 T cell receptor beta chains from one sample sequenced in a study of OX40 agonist ivuxolimab in advanced cancers. Profiled with immunoSEQ multiplex PCR; TCRdb holds only in-frame clones, not every one. The sample lists 72,000 or so clones, 70% to 90% occurring once. The sample in question was CD4+ or CD8+ T cells sorted from blood, obtained in a trial of the OX40 agonist ivuxolimab. The receptors originated from an adult with an advanced solid tumor such as melanoma, head and neck, liver or kidney cancer.

The chain employs TRBV7-2 and TRBJ1-6; D remains ambiguous. Germline CDR1 is SGHTA and CDR2 is FQGNSA. V lost 5 bases, J lost 5 bases, and 10 bases lay in between. The CDR3 contains 14 residues. The CDR3 loop is CASSPQRDNSPLHF. DNA of the CDR3: TGTGCCAGCAGCCCTCAGAGGGATAATTCACCCCTCCACTTT.

This chain uses TRBV5-8 with TRBJ1-2, with 7 bases lining up with TRBD1. Germline trimming cut 4 bases from V and 4 bases from J; bases unmatched to any gene: 4. Germline CDR1 reads SGHTS; CDR2 reads YDEGEE. The CDR3 has 13 residues. The CDR3 region is CASSPRGLYGYTF. CDR3 sequence (DNA): TGTGCCAGCAGCCCGAGGGGGCTCTATGGCTACACCTTC.

This chain uses TRBV5-5 with TRBJ1-2; the D is unclear. The CDR3 extends over 15 amino acids. CDR1 SGHKS and CDR2 YYEKEE come from the germline V gene (reference sequence). V was shortened by 1 base and J by 0 bases, with 10 bases between the two germline ends. The CDR3 bases are TGTGCCAGCAGCTTGAGTCCAGGCTCTAACTATGGCTACACCTTC. This gives the protein CASSLSPGSNYGYTF. Full variable domain (rest looked up from reference TRBV5-5 and TRBJ1-2): DAGVTQSPTHLIKTRGQQVTLRCSPISGHKSVSWYQQVLGQGPQFIFQYYEKEERGRGNFPDRFSARQFPNYSSELNVNALLLGDSALYLCASSLSPGSNYGYTFGSGTRLTVV.

This chain uses TRBV7-8 with TRBJ1-6, with 8 bases aligning to TRBD1. The CDR3 loop spans 15 amino acids. Germline CDR1 reads SGHVS; CDR2 reads FQNEAQ. With V trimmed by 1 base and J by 8 bases, 4 bases remained unmatched. The CDR3 loop reads CASSLGTGSYSPLHF. DNA for the CDR3: TGTGCCAGCAGCTTAGGGACAGGGAGTTATTCACCCCTCCACTTT.

The chain uses TRBV19 and TRBJ1-1; D call uncertain. V lost 7 bases and J 3 bases, leaving 9 bases between the germline ends. CDR3 length equals 12 residues. Germline CDR1 is LNHDA and CDR2 is SQIVND (reference sequence). CDR3 region: CASKELDTEAFF. In DNA form, the CDR3 reads TGTGCCAGTAAGGAATTGGACACTGAAGCTTTCTTT.

The chain employs TRBV7-9 and TRBJ1-6; 9 bases are a match to TRBD1. The CDR3 has 16 residues. The trim removed 5 bases at V and 10 bases at J, leaving 12 bases unmatched. The germline V gene encodes CDR1 SEHNR and CDR2 FQNEAQ (reference sequence). The CDR3 DNA sequence: TGTGCCAGCAGCCAAAATACAGGGGGCGCCTCCTCACCCCTCCACTTT. Translated, it gives CASSQNTGGASSPLHF. The full variable domain, with the rest looked up from reference TRBV7-9 and TRBJ1-6, is DTGVSQNPRHKITKRGQNVTFRCDPISEHNRLYWYRQTLGQGPEFLTYFQNEAQLEKSRLLSDRFSAERPKGSFSTLEIQRTEQGDSAMYLCASSQNTGGASSPLHFGNGTRLTVT.

The V and J genes are TRBV6-6 and TRBJ1-4; D is ambiguous. V shed 2 bases and J shed 4 bases, with 8 bases lying between them. This CDR3 has 14 amino acids. Per germline, CDR1 MNHNY and CDR2 SVGAGI (reference sequence). The chain's CDR3 is CASSYASYNEKLFF. The CDR3 nucleotides are TGTGCCAGCAGTTACGCGTCCTATAATGAAAAACTGTTTTTT.

This clone was picked up one time. The rearrangement links TRBV7-9 to TRBJ2-1; D might be TRBD1 (5 bases). This CDR3 region has 14 residues. V was pared by 2 bases and J by 3 bases, with 8 bases between. Germline V gene sequence: CDR1 SEHNR, CDR2 FQNEAQ (reference sequence). Here the CDR3 reads CASSLQDNYNEQFF. The DNA of the CDR3 is TGTGCCAGCAGCTTACAGGACAACTACAATGAGCAGTTCTTC.

The chain couples TRBV6-6 to TRBJ2-5, with 12 bases that match TRBD1. The CDR3 has 15 residues. J lost 5 bases, V lost 5 bases, and 6 bases had no gene match. Germline CDR1 reads MNHNY; CDR2 reads SVGAGI (reference sequence). Here the CDR3 DNA reads TGTGCCAGCAGTCCCAGGGACAGGGGGCACGAGACCCAGTACTTC. Amino acid sequence: CASSPRDRGHETQYF.

This chain joins TRBV19 and TRBJ1-5; D not resolved. The V end lost 5 bases, the J end lost 0 bases, and 11 bases lay between the germline ends. This CDR3 has 15 residues. The germline gives CDR1 LNHDA, CDR2 SQIVND (reference sequence). The CDR3 reads CASSSLWGSNQPQHF. The CDR3, as DNA: TGTGCCAGTAGTTCATTATGGGGTAGCAATCAGCCCCAGCATTTT.

This chain uses TRBV7-2 with TRBJ2-2, with D tentatively TRBD1 (7 bases). V was shortened by 5 bases and J by 5 bases, with 15 bases between the two germline ends. CDR1 is SGHTA and CDR2 is FQGNSA in the germline V gene. CDR3 length: 15 residues. The CDR3 sequence is CASSPGGWGTGELFF. The CDR3 coding sequence is TGTGCCAGCAGCCCAGGGGGGTGGGGAACCGGGGAGCTGTTTTTT.

V and J are TRBV4-2 and TRBJ2-6; unclear D gene. The ends were cut back, 4 bases at V and 2 bases at J, with 9 bases in the middle. Looked up from germline, CDR1 is LGHNA and CDR2 is YNFKEQ. CDR3 length: 15 residues. CDR3 coding DNA: TGTGCCAGCAGCCCGTCTCGAACTGGGGCCAACGTCCTGACTTTC. Translated, it gives CASSPSRTGANVLTF.